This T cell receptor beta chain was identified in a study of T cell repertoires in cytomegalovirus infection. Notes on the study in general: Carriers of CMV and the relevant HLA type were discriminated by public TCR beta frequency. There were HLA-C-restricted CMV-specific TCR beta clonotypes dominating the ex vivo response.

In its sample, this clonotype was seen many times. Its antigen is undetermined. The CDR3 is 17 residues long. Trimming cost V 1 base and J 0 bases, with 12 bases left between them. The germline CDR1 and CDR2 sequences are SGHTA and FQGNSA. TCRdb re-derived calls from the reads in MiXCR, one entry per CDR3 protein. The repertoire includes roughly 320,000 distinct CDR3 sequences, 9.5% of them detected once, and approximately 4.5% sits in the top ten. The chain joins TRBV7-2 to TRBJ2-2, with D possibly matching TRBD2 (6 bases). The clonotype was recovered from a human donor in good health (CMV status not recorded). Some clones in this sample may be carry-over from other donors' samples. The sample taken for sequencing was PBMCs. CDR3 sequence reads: CASSLGARGSNTGELFF. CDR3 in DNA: TGTGCCAGCAGCTTAGGAGCCCGGGGGTCGAACACCGGGGAGCTGTTTTTT.